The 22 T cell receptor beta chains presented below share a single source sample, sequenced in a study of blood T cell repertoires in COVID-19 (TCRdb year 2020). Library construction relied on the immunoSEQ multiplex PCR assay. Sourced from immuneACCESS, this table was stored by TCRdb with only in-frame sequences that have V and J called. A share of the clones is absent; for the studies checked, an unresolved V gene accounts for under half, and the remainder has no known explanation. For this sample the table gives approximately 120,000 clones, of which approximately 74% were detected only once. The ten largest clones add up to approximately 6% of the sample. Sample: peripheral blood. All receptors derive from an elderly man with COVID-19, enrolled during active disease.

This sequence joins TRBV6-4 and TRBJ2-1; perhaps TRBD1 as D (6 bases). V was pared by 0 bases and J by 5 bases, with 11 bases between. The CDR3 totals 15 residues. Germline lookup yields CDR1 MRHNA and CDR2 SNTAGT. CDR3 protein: CASSDSGRGHNEQFF. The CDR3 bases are TGTGCCAGCAGTGACTCGGGCAGGGGCCACAATGAGCAGTTCTTC.

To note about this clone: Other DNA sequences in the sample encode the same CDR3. The CDR3 DNA reads TGCAGCGCCAGCGGCGGGGACACTGAAGCTTTCTTT. Amino acids: CSASGGDTEAFF. The rearrangement links TRBV29-1 to TRBJ1-1; D not certain. Trimming removed 7 bases from V and 3 bases from J, with 12 bases in between. This CDR3 region has 12 residues. The V gene's germline CDR1 is SQVTM and CDR2 ANQGSEA. Full variable domain (rest looked up from reference TRBV29-1 and TRBJ1-1): SAVISQKPSRDICQRGTSLTIQCQVDSQVTMMFWYRQQPGQSLTLIATANQGSEATYESGFVIDKFPISRPNLTFSTLTVSNMSPEDSSIYLCSASGGDTEAFFGQGTRLTVV.

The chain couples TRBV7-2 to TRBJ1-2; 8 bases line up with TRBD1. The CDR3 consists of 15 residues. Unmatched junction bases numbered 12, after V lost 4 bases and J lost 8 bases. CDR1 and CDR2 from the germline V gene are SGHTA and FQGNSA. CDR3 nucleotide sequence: TGTGCCAGCAGCTCTGGACAGGGCGGAATGGGGGGCTACACCTTC. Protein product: CASSSGQGGMGGYTF.

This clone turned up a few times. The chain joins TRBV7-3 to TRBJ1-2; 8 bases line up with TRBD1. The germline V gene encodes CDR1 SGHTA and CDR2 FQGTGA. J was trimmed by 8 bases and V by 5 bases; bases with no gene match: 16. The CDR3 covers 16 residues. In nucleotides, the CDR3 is TGTGCCAGCAGCCAGACGGCAGGACAGGGATTTTACGGCTACACCTTC. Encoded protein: CASSQTAGQGFYGYTF.

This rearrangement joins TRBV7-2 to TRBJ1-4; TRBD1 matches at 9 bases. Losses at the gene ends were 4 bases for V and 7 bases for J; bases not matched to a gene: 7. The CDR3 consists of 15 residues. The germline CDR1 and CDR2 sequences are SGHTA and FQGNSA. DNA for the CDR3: TGTGCCAGCAGCTCCGGGACAGGGAGGGGTGAAAAACTGTTTTTT. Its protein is CASSSGTGRGEKLFF.

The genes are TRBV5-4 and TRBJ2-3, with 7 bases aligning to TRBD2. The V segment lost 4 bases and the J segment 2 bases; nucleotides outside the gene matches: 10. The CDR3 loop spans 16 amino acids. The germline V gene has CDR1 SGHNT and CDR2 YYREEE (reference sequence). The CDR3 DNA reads TGTGCCAGCAGCGGCACCAGCGGGATAGACACAGATACGCAGTATTTT. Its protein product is CASSGTSGIDTDTQYF. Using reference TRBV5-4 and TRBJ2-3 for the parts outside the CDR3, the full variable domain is ETGVTQSPTHLIKTRGQQVTLRCSSQSGHNTVSWYQQALGQGPQFIFQYYREEENGRGNFPPRFSGLQFPNYSSELNVNALELDDSALYLCASSGTSGIDTDTQYFGPGTRLTVL.

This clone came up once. The CDR3 bases are TGCGCCAGCAGTACAGGGGACCAGCCCCAGCATTTT. It is translated as CASSTGDQPQHF. V gene TRBV10-1 combines with J gene TRBJ1-5, with 7 bases that match TRBD1. Germline trimming cut 5 bases from V and 7 bases from J; bases unmatched to any gene: 2. The CDR3 loop spans 12 amino acids. Germline CDR1 and CDR2: WNHNN and SYGVQD (reference sequence).

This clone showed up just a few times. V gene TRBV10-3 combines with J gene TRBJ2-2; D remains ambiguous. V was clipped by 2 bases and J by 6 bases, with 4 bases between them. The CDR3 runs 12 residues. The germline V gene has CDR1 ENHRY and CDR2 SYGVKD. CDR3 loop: CAISETAGELFF. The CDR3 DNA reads TGTGCCATCAGTGAGACAGCCGGGGAGCTGTTTTTT.

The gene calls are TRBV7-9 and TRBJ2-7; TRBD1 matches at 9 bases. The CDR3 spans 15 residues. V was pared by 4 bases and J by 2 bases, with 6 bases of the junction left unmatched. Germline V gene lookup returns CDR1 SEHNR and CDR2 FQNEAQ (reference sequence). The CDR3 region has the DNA TGTGCCAGCAGCTCATGGACAGGGGTTCCCTACGAGCAGTACTTC. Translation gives CASSSWTGVPYEQYF.

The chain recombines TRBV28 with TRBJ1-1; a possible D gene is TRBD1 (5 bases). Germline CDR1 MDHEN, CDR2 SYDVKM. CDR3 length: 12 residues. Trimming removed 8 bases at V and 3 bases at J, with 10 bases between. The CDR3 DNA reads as TGTGCCAGCCTTCGGGGGTACACTGAAGCTTTCTTT. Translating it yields CASLRGYTEAFF.

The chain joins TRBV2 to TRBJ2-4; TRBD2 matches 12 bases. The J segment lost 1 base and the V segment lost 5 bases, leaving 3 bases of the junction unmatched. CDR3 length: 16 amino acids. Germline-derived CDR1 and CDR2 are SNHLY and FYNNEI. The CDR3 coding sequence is TGTGCCAGCAGTCCACTAGCGGGAGGCGCCAAAAACATTCAGTACTTC. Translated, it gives CASSPLAGGAKNIQYF.

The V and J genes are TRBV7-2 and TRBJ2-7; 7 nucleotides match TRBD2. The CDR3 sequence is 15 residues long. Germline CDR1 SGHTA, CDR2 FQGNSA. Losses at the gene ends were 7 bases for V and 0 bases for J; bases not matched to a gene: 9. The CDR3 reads CASTERLADSYEQYF. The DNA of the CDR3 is TGTGCCAGCACCGAGAGACTAGCCGACTCCTACGAGCAGTACTTC.

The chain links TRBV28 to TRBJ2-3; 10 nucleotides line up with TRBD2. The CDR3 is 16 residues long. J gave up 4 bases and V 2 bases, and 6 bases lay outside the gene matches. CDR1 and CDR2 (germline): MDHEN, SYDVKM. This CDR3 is CASSLLLAGVADTQYF. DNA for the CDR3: TGTGCCAGCAGTTTACTCCTAGCGGGAGTCGCAGATACGCAGTATTTT.

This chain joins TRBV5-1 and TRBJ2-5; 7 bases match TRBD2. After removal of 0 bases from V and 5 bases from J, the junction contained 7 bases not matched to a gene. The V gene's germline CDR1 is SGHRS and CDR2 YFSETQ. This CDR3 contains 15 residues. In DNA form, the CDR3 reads TGCGCCAGCAGCTTGGCCGCAGCGGGGCGGGAGACCCAGTACTTC. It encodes CASSLAAAGRETQYF.

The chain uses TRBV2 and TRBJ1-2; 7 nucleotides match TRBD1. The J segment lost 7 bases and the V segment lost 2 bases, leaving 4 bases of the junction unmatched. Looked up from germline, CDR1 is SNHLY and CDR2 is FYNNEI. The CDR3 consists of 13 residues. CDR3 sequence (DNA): TGTGCCAGCAGTGAACCAGGGGGAGGTGGCTACACCTTC. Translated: CASSEPGGGGYTF.

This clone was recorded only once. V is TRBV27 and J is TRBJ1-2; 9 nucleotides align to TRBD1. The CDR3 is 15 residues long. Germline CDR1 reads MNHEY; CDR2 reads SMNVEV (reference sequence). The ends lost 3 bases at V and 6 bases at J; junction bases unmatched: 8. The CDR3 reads CASSFIGQGSDGYTF. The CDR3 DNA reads TGTGCCAGCAGTTTCATAGGACAGGGGAGTGATGGCTACACCTTC.

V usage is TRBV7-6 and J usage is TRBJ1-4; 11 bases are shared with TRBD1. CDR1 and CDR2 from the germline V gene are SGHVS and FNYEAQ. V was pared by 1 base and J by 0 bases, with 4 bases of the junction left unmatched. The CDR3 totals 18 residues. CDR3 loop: CASSLGTGGSATNEKLFF. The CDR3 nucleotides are TGTGCCAGCAGCTTAGGGACAGGGGGCTCTGCAACTAATGAAAAACTGTTTTTT.

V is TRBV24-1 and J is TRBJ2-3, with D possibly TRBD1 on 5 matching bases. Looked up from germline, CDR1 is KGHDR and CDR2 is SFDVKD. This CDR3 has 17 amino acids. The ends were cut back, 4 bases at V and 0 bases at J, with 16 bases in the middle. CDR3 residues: CATSDPALPGSTDTQYF. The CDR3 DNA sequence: TGTGCCACCAGTGACCCCGCGTTGCCAGGGAGCACAGATACGCAGTATTTT.

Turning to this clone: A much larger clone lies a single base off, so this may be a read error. CDR3 amino acids: CASSSTSGSSYEQYF. The CDR3 DNA sequence: TGTGCCAGCAGCTCGACTAGCGGGAGTTCCTACGAGCAGTACTTC. V is TRBV7-2 and J is TRBJ2-7, with 12 bases fitting TRBD2. CDR3 length: 15 residues. The J segment lost 1 base and the V segment lost 4 bases, leaving 2 bases of the junction unmatched. CDR1 and CDR2 from the germline V gene are SGHTA and FQGNSA.

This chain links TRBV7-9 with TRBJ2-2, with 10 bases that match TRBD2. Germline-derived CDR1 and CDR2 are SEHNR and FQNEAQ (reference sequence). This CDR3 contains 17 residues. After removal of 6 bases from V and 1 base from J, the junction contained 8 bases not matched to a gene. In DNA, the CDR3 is TGTGCCAGCAGAAATCTAGCGGGGGAGTGGAACACCGGGGAGCTGTTTTTT. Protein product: CASRNLAGEWNTGELFF.

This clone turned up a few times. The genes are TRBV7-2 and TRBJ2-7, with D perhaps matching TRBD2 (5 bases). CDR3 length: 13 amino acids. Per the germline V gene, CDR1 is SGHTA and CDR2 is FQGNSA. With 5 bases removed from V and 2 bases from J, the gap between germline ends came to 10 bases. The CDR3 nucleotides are TGTGCCAGCAGCGCTAGCCCTACCTACGAGCAGTACTTC. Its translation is CASSASPTYEQYF.

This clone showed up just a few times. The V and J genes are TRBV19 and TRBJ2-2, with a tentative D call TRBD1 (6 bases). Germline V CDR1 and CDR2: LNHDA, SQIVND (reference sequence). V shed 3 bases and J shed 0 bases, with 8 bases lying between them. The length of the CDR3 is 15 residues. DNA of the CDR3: TGTGCCAGTAGTATCACAGGGTCGAACACCGGGGAGCTGTTTTTT. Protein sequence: CASSITGSNTGELFF.